Described below is a single T cell receptor beta chain sequence and its context. Its antigen remains unidentified. Base quality data are lacking; no much larger clone is found one base away. The High Capacity cDNA Reverse Transcription Kit was used to reverse transcribe all of the isolated RNA, meaning that expressed TCRB transcripts were what got sequenced. Deep immunoSEQ sequencing was applied to naive, central memory and regulatory T cell samples, giving an average of around 3.8 million total reads per sample. After sorted cells were lysed in RLT buffer, RNA was extracted with DNase-treated RNeasy Micro or Mini kits, with the choice depending on cell number. To prevent cross-contamination, each cell subset was processed individually, whereas patient and healthy donor samples were processed jointly. The immunoSEQ multiplex PCR was used to amplify TCRB sequences from cDNA, yielding 87-bp fragments that span the CDR3 region. The amplicons were sequenced using the Illumina HiSeq platform. For the original study's pipeline: PCR bias was computationally corrected using synthetic template baselines, reads within Hamming distance 2 were collapsed, and singletons that could not be merged were discarded. By aligning reads against IMGT, V, D and J genes, CDR3 length, and insertions or deletions at six rearrangement sites were assigned. Within each subset, clonotype counts were normalized to the number of sorted cells before true diversity and Gini coefficients were calculated with the tcR R package. Repertoire sharing was quantified using the overlap coefficient calculated on TCRB nucleotide sequences. Sourced from immuneACCESS, this table was stored by TCRdb with only in-frame sequences that have V and J called. A share of the clones is absent; for the studies checked, an unresolved V gene accounts for under half, and the remainder has no known explanation. Clonal size and the V and J genes are those of that table, whereas D and trimming came from the DNA. Within this sample are nearly 350,000 clones, with under 8.5% of them counted one time only. The ten largest clones add up to around 0.45% of the sample.

From each donor, a single peripheral blood sample of 100 to 150 mL on average was drawn into heparinised tubes. A BD FACSAria II and a panel including CD45RO, CCR7, CD25, CD127, CD95 and CD27 were used to sort naive, central memory, regulatory and stem cell-like memory CD4+ T cells. Purity was above 98% for every sorted population. PBMCs were isolated right away by Lymphoprep density gradient centrifugation and were stained directly, without culture. So that batch effects would be minimized, each experiment stained and sorted samples in pairs, pairing one healthy donor with one patient. This entry is derived from a study of beta chain features in type 1 diabetes (dated by TCRdb to 2016 to 2018). For the wider study: Mean age, gender distribution, total cell number and subset yield were not different between patients and healthy donors. Across all samples, 90 million to 130 million sorted cells were examined, and cell number per subset correlated strongly with RNA yield. In the study, recently diagnosed type 1 diabetes patients and matched healthy donors were compared on the TCRB repertoires of their sorted circulating CD4+ T cell subsets. Naive and central memory subsets were obtained from all 30 or so donors, but regulatory and stem cell-like memory subsets were isolated from only 8 patients and roughly eight healthy donors.

From its cysteine to its phenylalanine, the CDR3 spans 13 amino acids. Solely the CDR3 DNA is kept, with 39 bases framed from the first base. V loses 0 bases, J loses 6 bases, and the germline ends lie 7 bases apart. In the germline V gene, CDR1 corresponds to LGHNA and CDR2 to YSLEER. Here is what the overall study found, with its caveats: Naive, central memory and regulatory TCRB repertoires appeared more similar among patients than among healthy donors. Type 1 diabetes patients showed a moderate but significant shortening of TCRB CDR3 length in all four CD4+ subsets. At VDJ recombination sites, type 1 diabetes patients had fewer insertions and more deleted nucleotides, which implies abnormalities in thymic rearrangement. HLA sub-analyses involved small numbers of individuals, so any influence of HLA type on TCRB rearrangement remained unresolved. Because cDNA rather than genomic DNA was sequenced, highly expressing activated cells could have been over-represented, although no difference in activation and CD3 levels was found between groups. Shorter templates might have been favored by PCR, but patient and control samples were amplified and corrected together, so both groups would have been affected equally by any skew.

The sequencing input was central memory CD4+ T cells from blood. The clonotype originates from a woman aged 18-35 years in good health. The chain is encoded by TRBV4-3 joined to TRBJ2-3; no D gene is confidently identified. The DNA is TGCGCCAGCAGCCAAGAGACACAGGATACGCAGTATTTT. This codes for CASSQETQDTQYF.